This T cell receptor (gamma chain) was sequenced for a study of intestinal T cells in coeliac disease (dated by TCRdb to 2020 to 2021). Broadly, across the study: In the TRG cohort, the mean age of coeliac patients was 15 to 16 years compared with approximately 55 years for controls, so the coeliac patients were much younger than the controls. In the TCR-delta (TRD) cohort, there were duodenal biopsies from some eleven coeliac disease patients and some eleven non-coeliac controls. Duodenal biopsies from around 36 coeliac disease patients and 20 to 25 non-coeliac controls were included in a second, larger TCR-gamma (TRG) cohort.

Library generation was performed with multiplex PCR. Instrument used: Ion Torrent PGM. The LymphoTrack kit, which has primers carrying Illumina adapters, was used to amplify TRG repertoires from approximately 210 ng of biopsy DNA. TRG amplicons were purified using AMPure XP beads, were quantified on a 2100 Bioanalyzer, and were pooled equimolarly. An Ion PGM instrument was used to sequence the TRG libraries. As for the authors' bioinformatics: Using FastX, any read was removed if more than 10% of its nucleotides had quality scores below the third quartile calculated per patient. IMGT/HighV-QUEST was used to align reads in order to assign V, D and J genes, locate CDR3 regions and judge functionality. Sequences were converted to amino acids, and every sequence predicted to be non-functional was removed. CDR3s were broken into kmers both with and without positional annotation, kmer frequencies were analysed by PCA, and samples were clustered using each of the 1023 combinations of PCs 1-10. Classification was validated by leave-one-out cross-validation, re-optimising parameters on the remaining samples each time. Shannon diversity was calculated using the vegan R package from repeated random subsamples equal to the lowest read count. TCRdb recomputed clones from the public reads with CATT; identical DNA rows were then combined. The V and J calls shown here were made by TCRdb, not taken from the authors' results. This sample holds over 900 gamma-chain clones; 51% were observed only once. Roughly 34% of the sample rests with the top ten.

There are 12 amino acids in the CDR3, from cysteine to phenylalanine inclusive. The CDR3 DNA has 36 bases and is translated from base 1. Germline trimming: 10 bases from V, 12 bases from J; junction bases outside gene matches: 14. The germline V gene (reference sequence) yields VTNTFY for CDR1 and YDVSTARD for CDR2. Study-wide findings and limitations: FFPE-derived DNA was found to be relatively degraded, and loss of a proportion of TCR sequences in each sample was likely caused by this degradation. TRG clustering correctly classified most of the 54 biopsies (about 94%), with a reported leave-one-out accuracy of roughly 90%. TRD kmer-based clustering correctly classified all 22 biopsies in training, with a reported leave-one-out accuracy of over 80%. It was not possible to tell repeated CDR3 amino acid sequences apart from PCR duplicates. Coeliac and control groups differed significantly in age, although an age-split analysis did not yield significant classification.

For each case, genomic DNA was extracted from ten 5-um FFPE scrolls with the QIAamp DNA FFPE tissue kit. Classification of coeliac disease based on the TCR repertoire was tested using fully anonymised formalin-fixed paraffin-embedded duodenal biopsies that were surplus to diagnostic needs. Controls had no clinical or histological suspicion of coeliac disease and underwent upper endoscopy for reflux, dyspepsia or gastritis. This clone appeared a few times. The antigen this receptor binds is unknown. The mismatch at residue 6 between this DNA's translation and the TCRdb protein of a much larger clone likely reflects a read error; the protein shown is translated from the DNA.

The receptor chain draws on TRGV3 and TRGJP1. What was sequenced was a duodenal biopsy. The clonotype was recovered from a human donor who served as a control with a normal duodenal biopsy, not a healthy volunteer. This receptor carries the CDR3 CATPGTGRFKIF. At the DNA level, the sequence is TGTGCCACTCCTGGGACGGGAAGGTTCAAGATATTT.